A selection of T cell receptor beta chains follows, all from one sample in a study of cytomegalovirus exposure and HLA in healthy donors. Sequencing was performed with immunoSEQ multiplex PCR; in TCRdb, only in-frame clones are kept and a portion is missing. The data contain under 150,000 clones, approximately 80% of them seen just once; the ten biggest clones take up roughly 1.8%. The sample consisted of PBMCs. Every receptor here comes from a woman aged 40 to 49 in good health and CMV-seronegative. Each CDR3 is given with its conserved first and last residue. A D gene is named only where the DNA matches it firmly. Size tells how often a clone was seen (once, few, many) or the class of an expanded clone, and some rows leave it out.

cdr3_nt cdr3_aa clone_size v_call d_call j_call
TGTGCCAGCAGCGCCTGGTGGTCACGGGAAAAACTGTTTTTT CASSAWWSREKLFF NA TRBV5-6 NA TRBJ1-4
TGCAGCGTTACGGCGGGAGGGCCAGACACCGGGGAGCTGTTTTTT CSVTAGGPDTGELFF NA TRBV29-1 TRBD2 TRBJ2-2
TGTGCCAGCAGCCCCTCTCAGGGGTCCTATGGCTACACCTTC CASSPSQGSYGYTF NA TRBV7-3 NA TRBJ1-2
TGCAGCGTTGACTTGACTAGCGGAAAAGAGACCCAGTACTTC CSVDLTSGKETQYF NA TRBV29-1 TRBD2 TRBJ2-5
TGTGCCAGCGGTCGAGGTAGCGGGGGGCAGAATGAGCAGTTCTTC CASGRGSGGQNEQFF NA TRBV28 TRBD2 TRBJ2-1
TGTGCCAGCAGTTCCGGACAGGGGGGAGGCTATGGCTACACCTTC CASSSGQGGGYGYTF few TRBV28 TRBD1 TRBJ1-2
TGCGCCAGCAGCCTATATGACCGGGACTCCCTTATTCCCTCAGATACGCAGTATTTT CASSLYDRDSLIPSDTQYF NA TRBV5-1 NA TRBJ2-3
TGCGCCAGCAGCCTTATAGCGGGAGGGCCCTCCGGGGAGCTGTTTTTT CASSLIAGGPSGELFF NA TRBV5-1 TRBD2 TRBJ2-2
TGTGCCAGCAGCTTAGTCCTAGCGGTACAGACCCAGTACTTC CASSLVLAVQTQYF NA TRBV7-2 TRBD2 TRBJ2-5
TGTGCCAGCTCACCGCCGACAGGGGGGAACACCGGGGAGCTGTTTTTT CASSPPTGGNTGELFF NA TRBV18 TRBD1 TRBJ2-2
TGTGCCAGCAGCTTAGATCGGATGGGCGGGGGGCCCCAGCATTTT CASSLDRMGGGPQHF few TRBV11-2 NA TRBJ1-5
TGTGCCAGCAGTTTTCAGGGCTGGAATTCACCCCTCCACTTT CASSFQGWNSPLHF NA TRBV28 NA TRBJ1-6
TGTGCCAGCAGCACACAGGGGCTCGAGCAGTACTTC CASSTQGLEQYF once TRBV27 TRBD1 TRBJ2-7